The TCR beta chain under discussion was sequenced for a study of cytomegalovirus exposure and HLA in healthy donors. The study's findings and limits: A later examination showed that TCR association rates differed by HLA locus, with DRB1 most and HLA-C fewest. A later analysis linked fewer than 20,000 TCR beta sequences to HLA alleles at 0.05 false discovery rate. In terms of immune exposure information, only CMV serostatus was available.

As regards this clone: The antigen is undetermined.

Primers: 60 Vbeta forward and 13 Jbeta reverse. The assay was immunoSEQ multiplex PCR, and TCRdb's table has in-frame clones only and misses some. This table holds about 200,000 clones, approximately 82% found once. Unrecorded immune exposure was likely among donors, who were nominally healthy when sampled. This CDR3 comprises 15 residues. The germline V gene has CDR1 MNHNS and CDR2 SASEGT. V shed 4 bases and J shed 3 bases, with 12 bases lying between them. The gene calls are TRBV6-1 and TRBJ1-4; D perhaps matches TRBD1 (6 bases). The specimen sequenced was PBMCs. This sequence was found in a man between 18 and 35 years old in good health and CMV-seronegative. The CDR3 region has the DNA TGTGCCAGCAGTGGTGGACAGCGAGCTAATGAAAAACTGTTTTTT. It codes for CASSGGQRANEKLFF.